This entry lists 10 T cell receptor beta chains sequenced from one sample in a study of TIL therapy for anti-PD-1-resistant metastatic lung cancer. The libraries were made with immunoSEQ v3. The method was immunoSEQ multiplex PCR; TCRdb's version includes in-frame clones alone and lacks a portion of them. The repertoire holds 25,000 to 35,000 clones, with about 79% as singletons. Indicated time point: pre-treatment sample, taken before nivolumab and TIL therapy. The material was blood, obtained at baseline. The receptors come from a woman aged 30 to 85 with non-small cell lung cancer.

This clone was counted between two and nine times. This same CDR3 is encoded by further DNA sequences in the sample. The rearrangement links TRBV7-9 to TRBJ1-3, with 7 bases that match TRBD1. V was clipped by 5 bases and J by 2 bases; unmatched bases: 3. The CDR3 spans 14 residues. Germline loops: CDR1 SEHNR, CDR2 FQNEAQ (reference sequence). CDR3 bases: TGTGCCAGCAGCCTCGGACAGGCTGGAAACACCATATATTTT. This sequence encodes CASSLGQAGNTIYF.

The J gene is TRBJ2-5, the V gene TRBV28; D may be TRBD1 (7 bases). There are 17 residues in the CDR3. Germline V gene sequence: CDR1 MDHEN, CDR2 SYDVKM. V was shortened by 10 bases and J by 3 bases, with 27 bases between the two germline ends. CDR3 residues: CATRRDSRGVGKETQYF. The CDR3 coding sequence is TGTGCCACCCGTAGGGACAGCCGCGGGGTAGGAAAAGAGACCCAGTACTTC.

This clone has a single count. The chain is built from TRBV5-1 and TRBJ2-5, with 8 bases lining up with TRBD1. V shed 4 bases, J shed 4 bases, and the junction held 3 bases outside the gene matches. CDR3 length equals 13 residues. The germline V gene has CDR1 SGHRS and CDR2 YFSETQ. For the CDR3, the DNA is TGCGCCAGCAGCCGTGGACAGGGAGAGACCCAGTACTTC. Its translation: CASSRGQGETQYF.

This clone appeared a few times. CDR3 bases: TGTGCCAGCAGCTTAGGGTCCTTCGACTATGGCTACACCTTC. Translating gives CASSLGSFDYGYTF. The rearrangement links TRBV7-9 to TRBJ1-2; the D is unclear. V shed 1 base and J shed 3 bases, with 9 bases lying between them. Looked up from germline, CDR1 is SEHNR and CDR2 is FQNEAQ (reference sequence). The CDR3 length is 14 residues.

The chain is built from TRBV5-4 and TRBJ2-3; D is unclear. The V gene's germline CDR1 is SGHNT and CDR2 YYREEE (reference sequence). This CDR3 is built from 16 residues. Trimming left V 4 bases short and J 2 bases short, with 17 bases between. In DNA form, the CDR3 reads TGTGCCAGCAGCGACCCGTCCGGAAAATCCACAGATACGCAGTATTTT. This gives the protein CASSDPSGKSTDTQYF.

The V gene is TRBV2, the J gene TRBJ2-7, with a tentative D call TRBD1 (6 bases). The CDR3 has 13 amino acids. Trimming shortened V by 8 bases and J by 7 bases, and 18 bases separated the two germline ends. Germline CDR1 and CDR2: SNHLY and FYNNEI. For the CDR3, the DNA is TGTGCCAGCGAGACAGGATTGGTAGGGGAGCAGTACTTC. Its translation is CASETGLVGEQYF.

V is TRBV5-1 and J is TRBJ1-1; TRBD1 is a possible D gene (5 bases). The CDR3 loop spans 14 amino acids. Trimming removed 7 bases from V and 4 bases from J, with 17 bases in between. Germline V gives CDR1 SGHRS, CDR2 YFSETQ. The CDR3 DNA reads TGCGCCAGCCAAGTGGGGGGGGGACCCACTGAAGCTTTCTTT. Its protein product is CASQVGGGPTEAFF.

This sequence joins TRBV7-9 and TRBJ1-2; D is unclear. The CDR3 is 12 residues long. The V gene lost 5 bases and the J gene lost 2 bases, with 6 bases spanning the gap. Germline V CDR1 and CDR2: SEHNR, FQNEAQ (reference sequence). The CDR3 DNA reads TGTGCCAGCAGCCCGAGGAACTATGGCTACACCTTC. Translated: CASSPRNYGYTF.

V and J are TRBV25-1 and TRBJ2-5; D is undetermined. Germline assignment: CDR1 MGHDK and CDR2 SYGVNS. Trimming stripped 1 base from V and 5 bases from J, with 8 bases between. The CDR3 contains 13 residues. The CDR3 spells CASSEFNKETQYF. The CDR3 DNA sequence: TGTGCCAGCAGTGAATTCAACAAGGAGACCCAGTACTTC.

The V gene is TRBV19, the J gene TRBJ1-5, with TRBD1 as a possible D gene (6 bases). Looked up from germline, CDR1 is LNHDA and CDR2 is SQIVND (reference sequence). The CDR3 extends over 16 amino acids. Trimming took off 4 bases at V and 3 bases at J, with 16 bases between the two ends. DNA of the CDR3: TGTGCCAGTAGTAGGGAGGCAGGGGCCAACAATCAGCCCCAGCATTTT. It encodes CASSREAGANNQPQHF.